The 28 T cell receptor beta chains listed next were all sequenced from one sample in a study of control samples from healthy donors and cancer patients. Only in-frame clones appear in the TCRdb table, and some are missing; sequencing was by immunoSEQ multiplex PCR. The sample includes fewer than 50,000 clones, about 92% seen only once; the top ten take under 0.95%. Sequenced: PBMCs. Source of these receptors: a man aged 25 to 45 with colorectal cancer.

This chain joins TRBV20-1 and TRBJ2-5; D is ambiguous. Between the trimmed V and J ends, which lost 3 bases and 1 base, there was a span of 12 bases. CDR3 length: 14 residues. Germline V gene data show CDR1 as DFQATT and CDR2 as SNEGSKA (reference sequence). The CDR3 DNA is TGCAGTGCTAGTACAGCCAACAGCCAAGAGACCCAGTACTTC. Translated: CSASTANSQETQYF.

Written as DNA, the CDR3 is TGTGCCAGCAGCTTGAGGGTAGGGGCCAGCTACGAGCAGTACTTC. This encodes CASSLRVGASYEQYF. J is TRBJ2-7 and V is TRBV5-4; D possibly corresponds to TRBD1 (5 bases). This CDR3 is built from 15 residues. The V end was cut by 1 base, the J end by 3 bases, with 14 bases between. CDR1 is SGHNT and CDR2 is YYREEE in the germline V gene (reference sequence).

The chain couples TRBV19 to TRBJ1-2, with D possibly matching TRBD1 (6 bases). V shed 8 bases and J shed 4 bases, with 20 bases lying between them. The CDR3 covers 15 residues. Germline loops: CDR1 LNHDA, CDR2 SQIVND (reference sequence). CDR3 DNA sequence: TGTGCCAGTCATCTTGGGGGGCGAACTCCCTATGGCTACACCTTC. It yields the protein CASHLGGRTPYGYTF.

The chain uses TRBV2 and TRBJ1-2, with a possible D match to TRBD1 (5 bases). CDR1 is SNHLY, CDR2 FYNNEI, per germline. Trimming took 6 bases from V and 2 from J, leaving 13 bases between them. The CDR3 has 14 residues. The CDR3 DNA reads TGTGCCAGCAGGAGAGGCAGGGAGAACTATGGCTACACCTTC. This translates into CASRRGRENYGYTF. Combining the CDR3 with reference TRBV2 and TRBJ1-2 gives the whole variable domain EPEVTQTPSHQVTQMGQEVILRCVPISNHLYFYWYRQILGQKVEFLVSFYNNEISEKSEIFDDQFSVERPDGSNFTLKIRSTKLEDSAMYFCASRRGRENYGYTFGSGTRLTVV.

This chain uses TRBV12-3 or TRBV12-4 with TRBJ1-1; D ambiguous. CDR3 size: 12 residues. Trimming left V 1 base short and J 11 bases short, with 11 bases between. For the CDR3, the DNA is TGTGCCAGCAGTTTAGGGGAGGGTCGGGCTTTCTTT. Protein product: CASSLGEGRAFF.

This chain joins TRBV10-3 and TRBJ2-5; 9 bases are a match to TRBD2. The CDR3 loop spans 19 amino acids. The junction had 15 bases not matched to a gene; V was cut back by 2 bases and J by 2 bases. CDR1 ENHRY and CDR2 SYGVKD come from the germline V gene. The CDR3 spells CAISERLAGPSLIQETQYF. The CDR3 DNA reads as TGTGCCATCAGTGAGAGGCTAGCGGGGCCTTCCCTAATACAAGAGACCCAGTACTTC.

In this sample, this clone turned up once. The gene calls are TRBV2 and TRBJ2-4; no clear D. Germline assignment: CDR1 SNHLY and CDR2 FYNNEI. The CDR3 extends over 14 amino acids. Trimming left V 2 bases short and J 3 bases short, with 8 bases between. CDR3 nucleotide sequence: TGTGCCAGCAGTGAATGGTGGGGCAAAAACATTCAGTACTTC. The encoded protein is CASSEWWGKNIQYF. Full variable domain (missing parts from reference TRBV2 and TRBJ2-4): EPEVTQTPSHQVTQMGQEVILRCVPISNHLYFYWYRQILGQKVEFLVSFYNNEISEKSEIFDDQFSVERPDGSNFTLKIRSTKLEDSAMYFCASSEWWGKNIQYFGAGTRLSVL.

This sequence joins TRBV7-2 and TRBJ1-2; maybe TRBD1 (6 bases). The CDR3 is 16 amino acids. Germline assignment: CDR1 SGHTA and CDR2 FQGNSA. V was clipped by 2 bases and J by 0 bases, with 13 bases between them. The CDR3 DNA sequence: TGTGCCAGCAGCTTAAGTGGGAGGGGGTCTAACTATGGCTACACCTTC. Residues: CASSLSGRGSNYGYTF.

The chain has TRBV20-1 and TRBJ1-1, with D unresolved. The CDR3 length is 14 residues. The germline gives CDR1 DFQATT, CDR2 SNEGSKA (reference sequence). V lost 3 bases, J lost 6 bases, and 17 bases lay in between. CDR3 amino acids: CSASSTQLTSEAFF. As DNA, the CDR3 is TGCAGTGCTAGTTCCACCCAATTAACTTCTGAAGCTTTCTTT.

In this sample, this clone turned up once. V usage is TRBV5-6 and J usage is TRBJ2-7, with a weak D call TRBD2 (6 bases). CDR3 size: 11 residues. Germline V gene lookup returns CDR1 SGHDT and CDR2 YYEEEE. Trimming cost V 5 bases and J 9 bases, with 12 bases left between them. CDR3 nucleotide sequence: TGTGCCAGCAGTTCCGGGACTCGGCAGTACTTC. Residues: CASSSGTRQYF.

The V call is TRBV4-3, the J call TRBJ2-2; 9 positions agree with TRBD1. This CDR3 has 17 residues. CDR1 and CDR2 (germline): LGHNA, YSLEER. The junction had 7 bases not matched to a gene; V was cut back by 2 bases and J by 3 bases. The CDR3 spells CASSQHYRGLDTGELFF. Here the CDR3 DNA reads TGCGCCAGCAGCCAACACTACAGGGGGCTTGACACCGGGGAGCTGTTTTTT.

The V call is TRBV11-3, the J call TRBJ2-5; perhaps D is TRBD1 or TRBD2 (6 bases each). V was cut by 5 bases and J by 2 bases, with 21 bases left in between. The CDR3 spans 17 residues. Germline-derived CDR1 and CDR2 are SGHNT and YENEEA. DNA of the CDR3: TGTGCCAGCAGCCCTGGTAGGGGGGCCCTTACACAAGAGACCCAGTACTTC. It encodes CASSPGRGALTQETQYF.

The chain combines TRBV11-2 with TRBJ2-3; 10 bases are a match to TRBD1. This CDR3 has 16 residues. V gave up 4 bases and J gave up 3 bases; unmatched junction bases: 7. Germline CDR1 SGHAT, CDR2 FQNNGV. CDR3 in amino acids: CASSWGQGWGTDTQYF. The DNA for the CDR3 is TGTGCCAGCAGCTGGGGACAGGGGTGGGGTACAGATACGCAGTATTTT.

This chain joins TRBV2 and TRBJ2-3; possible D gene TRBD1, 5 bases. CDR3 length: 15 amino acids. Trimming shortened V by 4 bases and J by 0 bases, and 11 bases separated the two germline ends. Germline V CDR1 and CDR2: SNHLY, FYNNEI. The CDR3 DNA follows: TGTGCCAGCAGTGGAGACAGCCCTAGCACAGATACGCAGTATTTT. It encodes CASSGDSPSTDTQYF.

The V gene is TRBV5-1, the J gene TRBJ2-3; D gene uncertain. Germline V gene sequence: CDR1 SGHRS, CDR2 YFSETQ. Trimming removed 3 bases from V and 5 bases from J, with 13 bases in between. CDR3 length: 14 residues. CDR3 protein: CASSSVGYGDTQYF. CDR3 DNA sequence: TGCGCCAGCAGCTCTGTAGGGTATGGAGATACGCAGTATTTT.

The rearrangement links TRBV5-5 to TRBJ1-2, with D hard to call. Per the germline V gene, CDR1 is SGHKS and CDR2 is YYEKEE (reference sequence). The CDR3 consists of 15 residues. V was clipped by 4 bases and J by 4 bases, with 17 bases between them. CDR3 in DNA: TGTGCCAGCAGCCAGTATGGCCCAACTTCCTATGGCTACACCTTC. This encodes CASSQYGPTSYGYTF.

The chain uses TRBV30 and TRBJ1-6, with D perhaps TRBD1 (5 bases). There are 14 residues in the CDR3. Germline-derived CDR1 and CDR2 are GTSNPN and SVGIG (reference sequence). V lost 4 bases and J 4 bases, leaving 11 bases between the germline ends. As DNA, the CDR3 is TGTGCCTGGACTTCGGGACGGTATAATTCACCCCTCCACTTT. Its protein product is CAWTSGRYNSPLHF. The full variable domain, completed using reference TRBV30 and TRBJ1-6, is SQTIHQWPATLVQPVGSPLSLECTVEGTSNPNLYWYRQAAGRGLQLLFYSVGIGQISSEVPQNLSASRPQDRQFILSSKKLLLSDSGFYLCAWTSGRYNSPLHFGNGTRLTVT.

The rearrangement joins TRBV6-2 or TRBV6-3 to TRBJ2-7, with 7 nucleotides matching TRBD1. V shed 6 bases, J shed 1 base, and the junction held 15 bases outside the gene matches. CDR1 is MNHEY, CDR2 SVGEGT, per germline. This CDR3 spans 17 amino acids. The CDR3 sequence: CASSAPPGQSLSYEQYF. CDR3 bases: TGTGCCAGCAGCGCACCGCCGGGACAGTCACTGTCCTACGAGCAGTACTTC.

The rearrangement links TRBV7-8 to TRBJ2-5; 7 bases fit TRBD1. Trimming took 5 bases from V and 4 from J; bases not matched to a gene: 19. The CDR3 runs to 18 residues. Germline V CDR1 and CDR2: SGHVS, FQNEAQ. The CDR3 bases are TGTGCCAGCAGCGCGGACCCGACAGGGTATCAGGGTGGAGAGACCCAGTACTTC. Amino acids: CASSADPTGYQGGETQYF.

The chain's CDR3 is CASSVRGLSGGSYNEQFF. The CDR3 DNA reads as TGTGCCAGCAGCGTGAGGGGACTTTCGGGGGGATCGTACAATGAGCAGTTCTTC. The chain has TRBV9 and TRBJ2-1, with TRBD2 matching over 7 bases. CDR1 and CDR2 from the germline V gene are SGDLS and YYNGEE. V was pared by 2 bases and J by 4 bases, with 15 bases of the junction left unmatched. This CDR3 is built from 18 residues.

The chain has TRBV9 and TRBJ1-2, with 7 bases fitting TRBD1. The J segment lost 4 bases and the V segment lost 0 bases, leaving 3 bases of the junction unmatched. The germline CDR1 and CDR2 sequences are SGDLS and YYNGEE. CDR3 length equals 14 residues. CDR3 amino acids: CASSVATGAYGYTF. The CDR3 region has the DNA TGTGCCAGCAGCGTAGCTACAGGGGCCTATGGCTACACCTTC.

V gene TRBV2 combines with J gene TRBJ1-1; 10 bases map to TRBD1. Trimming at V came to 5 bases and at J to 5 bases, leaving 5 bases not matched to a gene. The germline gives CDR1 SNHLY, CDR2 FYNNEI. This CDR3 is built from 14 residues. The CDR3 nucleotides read TGTGCCAGCAGTATGAGACAGGGGGCAACTGAAGCTTTCTTT. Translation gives CASSMRQGATEAFF.

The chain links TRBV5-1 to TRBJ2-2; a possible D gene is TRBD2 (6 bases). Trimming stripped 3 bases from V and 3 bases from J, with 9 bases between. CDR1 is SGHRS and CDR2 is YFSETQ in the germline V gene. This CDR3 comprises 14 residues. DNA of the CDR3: TGCGCCAGCAGCTACGGGGAGGACACCGGGGAGCTGTTTTTT. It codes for CASSYGEDTGELFF.

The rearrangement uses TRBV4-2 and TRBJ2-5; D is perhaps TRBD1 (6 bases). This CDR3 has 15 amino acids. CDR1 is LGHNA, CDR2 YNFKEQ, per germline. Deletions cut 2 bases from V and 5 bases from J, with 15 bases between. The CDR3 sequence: CASSQSKGDIETQYF. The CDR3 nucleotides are TGTGCCAGCAGCCAATCAAAGGGGGACATCGAGACCCAGTACTTC.

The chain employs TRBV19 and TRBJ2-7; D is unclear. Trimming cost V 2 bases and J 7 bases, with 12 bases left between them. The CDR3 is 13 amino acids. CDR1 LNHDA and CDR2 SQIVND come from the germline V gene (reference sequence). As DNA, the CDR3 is TGTGCCAGTAGTATAAGGGTCCTGATGGAGCAGTACTTC. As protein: CASSIRVLMEQYF.

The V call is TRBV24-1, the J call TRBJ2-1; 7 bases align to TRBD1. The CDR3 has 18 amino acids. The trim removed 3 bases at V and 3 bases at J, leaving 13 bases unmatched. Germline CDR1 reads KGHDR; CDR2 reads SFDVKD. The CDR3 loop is CATSDPTGQVRNYNEQFF. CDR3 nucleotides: TGTGCCACCAGTGATCCCACAGGACAGGTTCGAAACTACAATGAGCAGTTCTTC.

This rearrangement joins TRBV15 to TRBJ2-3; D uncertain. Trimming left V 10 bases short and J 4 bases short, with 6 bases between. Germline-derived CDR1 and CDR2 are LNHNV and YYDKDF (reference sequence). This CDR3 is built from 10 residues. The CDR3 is CANESDTQYF. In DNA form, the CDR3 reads TGTGCCAACGAATCAGATACGCAGTATTTT.

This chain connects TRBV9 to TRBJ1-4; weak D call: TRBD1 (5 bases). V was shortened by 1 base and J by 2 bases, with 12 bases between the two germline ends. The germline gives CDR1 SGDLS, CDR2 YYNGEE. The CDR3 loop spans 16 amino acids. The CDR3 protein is CASSVSVGATNEKLFF. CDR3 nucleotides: TGTGCCAGCAGCGTATCTGTAGGGGCTACTAATGAAAAACTGTTTTTT.